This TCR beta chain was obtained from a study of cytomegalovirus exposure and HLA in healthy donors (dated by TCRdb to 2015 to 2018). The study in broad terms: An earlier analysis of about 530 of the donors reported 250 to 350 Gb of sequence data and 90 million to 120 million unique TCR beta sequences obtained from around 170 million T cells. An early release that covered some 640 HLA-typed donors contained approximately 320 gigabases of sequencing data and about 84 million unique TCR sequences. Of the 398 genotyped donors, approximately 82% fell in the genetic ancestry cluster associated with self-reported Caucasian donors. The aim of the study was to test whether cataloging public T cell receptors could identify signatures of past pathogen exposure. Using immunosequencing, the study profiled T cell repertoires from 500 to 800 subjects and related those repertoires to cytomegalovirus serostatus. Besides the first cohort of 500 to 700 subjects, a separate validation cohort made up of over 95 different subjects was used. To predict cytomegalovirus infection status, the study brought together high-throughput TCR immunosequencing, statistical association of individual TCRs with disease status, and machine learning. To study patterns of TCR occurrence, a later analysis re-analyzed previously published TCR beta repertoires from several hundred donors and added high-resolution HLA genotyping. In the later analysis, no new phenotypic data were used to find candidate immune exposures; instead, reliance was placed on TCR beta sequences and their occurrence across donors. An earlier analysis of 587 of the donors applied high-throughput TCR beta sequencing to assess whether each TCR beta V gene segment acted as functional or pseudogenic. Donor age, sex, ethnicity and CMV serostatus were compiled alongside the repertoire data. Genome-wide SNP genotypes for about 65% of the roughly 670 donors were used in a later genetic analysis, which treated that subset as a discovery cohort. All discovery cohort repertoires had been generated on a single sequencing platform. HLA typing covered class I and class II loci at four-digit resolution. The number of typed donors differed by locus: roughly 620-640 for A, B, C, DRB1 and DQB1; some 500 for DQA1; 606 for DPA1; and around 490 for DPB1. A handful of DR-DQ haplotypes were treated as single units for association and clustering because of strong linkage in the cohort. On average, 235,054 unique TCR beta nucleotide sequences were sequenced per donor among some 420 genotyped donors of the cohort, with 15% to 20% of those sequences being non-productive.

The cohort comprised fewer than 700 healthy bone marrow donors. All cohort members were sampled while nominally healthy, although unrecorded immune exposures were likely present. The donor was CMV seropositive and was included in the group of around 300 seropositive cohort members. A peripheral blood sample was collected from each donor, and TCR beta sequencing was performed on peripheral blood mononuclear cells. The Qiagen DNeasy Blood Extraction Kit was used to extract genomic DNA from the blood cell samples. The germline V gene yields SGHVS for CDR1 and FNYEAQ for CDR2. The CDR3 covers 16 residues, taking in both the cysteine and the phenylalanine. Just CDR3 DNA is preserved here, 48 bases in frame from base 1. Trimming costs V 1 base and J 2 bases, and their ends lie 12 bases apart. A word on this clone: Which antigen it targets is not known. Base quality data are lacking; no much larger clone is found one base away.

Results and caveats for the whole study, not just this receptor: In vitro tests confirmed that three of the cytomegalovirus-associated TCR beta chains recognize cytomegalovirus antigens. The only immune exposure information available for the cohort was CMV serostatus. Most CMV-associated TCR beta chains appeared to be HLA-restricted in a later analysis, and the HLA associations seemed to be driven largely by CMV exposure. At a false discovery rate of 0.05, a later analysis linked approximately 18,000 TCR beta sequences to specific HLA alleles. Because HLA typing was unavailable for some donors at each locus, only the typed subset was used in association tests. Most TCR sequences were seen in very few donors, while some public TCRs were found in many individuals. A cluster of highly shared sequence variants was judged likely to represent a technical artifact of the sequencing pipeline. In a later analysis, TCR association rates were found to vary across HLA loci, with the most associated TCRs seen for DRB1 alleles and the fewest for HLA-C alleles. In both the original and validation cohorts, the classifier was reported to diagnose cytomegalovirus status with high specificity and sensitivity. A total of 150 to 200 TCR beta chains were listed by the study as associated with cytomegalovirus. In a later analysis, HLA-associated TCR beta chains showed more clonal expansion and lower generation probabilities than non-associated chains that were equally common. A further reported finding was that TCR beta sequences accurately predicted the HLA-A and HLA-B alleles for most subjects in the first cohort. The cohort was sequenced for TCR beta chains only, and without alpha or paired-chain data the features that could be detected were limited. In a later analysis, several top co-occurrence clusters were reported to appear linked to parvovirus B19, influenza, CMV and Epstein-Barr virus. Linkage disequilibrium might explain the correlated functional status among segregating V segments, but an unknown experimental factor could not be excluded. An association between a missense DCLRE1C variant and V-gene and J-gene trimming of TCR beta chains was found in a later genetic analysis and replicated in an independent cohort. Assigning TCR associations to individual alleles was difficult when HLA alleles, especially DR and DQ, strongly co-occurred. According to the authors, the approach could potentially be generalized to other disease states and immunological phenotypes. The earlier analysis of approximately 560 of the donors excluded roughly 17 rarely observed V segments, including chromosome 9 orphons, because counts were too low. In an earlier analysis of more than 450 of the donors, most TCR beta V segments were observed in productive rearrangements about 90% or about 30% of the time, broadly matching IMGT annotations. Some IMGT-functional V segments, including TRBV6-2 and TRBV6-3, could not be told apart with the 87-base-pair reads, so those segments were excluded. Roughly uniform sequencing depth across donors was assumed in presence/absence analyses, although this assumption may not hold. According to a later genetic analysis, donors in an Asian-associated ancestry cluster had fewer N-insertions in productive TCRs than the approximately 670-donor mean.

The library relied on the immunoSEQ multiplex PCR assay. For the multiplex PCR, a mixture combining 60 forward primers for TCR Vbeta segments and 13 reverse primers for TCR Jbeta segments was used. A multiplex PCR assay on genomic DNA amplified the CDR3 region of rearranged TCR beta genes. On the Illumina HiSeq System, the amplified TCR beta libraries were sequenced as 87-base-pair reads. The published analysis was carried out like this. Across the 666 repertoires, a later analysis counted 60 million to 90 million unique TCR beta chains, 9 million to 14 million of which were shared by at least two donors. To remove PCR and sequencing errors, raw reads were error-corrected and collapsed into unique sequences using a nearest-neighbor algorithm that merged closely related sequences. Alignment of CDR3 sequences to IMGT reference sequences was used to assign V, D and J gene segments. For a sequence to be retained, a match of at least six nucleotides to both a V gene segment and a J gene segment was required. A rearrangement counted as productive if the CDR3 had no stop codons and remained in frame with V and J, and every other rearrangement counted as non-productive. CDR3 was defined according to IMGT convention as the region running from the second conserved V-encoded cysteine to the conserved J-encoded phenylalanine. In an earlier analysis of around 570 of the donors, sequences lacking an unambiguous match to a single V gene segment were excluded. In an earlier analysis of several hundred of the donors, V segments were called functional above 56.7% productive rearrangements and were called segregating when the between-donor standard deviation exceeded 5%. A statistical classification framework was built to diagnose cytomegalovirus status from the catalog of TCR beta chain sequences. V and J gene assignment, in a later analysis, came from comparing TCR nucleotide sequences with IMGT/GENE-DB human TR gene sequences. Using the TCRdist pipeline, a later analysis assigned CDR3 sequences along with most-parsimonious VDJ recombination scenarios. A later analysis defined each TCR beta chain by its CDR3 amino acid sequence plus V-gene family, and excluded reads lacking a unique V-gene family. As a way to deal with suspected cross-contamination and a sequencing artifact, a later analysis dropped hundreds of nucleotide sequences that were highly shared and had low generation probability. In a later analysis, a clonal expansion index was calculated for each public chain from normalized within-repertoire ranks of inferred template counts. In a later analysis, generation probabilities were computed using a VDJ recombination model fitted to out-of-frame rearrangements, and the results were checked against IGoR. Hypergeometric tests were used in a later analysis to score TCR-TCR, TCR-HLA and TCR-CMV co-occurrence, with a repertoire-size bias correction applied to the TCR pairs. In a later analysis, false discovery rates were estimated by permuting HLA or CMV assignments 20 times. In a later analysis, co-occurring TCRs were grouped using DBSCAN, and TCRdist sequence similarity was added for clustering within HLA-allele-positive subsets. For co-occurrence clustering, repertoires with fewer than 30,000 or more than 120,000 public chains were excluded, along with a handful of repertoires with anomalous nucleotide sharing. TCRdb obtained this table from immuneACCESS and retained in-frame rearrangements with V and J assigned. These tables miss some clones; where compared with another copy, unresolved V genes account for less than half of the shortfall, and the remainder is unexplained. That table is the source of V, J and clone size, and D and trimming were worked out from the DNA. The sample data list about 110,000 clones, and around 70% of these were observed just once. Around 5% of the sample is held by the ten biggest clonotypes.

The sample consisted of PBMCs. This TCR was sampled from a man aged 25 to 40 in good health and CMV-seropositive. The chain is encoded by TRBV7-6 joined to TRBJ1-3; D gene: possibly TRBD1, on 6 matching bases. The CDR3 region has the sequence CASSLGFPGAGNTIYF. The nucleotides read TGTGCCAGCAGCTTAGGCTTTCCAGGGGCTGGAAACACCATATATTTT.